This T cell receptor beta chain was identified during a study of CD8 T cells in Susac syndrome. With random hexamers, reverse transcription was performed on 0.5 to 1 ug of RNA. MiXCR was run by TCRdb on the immunoSEQ multiplex PCR reads, yielding one entry per CDR3 protein. Among some 300,000 distinct CDR3 sequences, approximately 85% were seen once, and the ten largest hold around 0.21%. The CDR3 is 11 amino acids. TEMRA cells were FACS-enriched, while CD8+ and CD4+ T cells were negatively isolated. Sequencing was carried out using CD8+ T cells from PBMCs. The chain uses TRBV21-1 and TRBJ2-7. TRBV21-1 is an annotated pseudogene. This sequence was found in a human donor with multiple sclerosis. The CDR3 loop reads CASTQRGEQYF. In DNA, the CDR3 is TGTGCCAGCACCCAAAGAGGCGAGCAGTACTTC.